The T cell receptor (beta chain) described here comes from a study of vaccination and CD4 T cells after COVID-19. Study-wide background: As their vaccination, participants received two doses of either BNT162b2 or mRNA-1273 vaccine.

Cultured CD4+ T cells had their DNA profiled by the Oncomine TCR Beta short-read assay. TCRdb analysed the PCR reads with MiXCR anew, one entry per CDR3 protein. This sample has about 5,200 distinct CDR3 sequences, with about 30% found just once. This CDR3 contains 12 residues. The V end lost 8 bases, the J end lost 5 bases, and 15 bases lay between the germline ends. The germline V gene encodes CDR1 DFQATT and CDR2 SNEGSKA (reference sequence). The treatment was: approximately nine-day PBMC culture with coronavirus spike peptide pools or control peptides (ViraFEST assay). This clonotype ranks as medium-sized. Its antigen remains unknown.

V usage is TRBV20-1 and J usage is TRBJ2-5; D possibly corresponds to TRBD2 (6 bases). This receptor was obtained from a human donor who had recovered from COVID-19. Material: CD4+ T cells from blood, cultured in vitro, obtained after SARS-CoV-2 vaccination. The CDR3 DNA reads TGCAGTCCAGGAGGGAGTCGGGAGACCCAGTACTTC. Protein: CSPGGSRETQYF.